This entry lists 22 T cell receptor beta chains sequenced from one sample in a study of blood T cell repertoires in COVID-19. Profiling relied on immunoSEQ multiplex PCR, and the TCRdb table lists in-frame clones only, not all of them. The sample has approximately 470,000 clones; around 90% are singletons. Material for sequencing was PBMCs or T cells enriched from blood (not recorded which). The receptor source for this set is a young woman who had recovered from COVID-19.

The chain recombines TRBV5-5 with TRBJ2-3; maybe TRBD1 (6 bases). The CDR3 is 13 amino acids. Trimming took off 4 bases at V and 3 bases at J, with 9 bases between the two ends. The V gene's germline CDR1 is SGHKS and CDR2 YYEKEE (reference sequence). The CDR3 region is CASSPGQTDTQYF. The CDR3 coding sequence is TGTGCCAGCAGCCCCGGACAGACAGATACGCAGTATTTT.

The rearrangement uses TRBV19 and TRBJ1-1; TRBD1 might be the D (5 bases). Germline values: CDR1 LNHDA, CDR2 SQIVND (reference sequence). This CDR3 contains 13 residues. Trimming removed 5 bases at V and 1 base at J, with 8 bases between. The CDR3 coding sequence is TGTGCCAGTAGTCTCGGACAGAACACTGAAGCTTTCTTT. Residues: CASSLGQNTEAFF. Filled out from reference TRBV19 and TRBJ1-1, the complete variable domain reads DGGITQSPKYLFRKEGQNVTLSCEQNLNHDAMYWYRQDPGQGLRLIYYSQIVNDFQKGDIAEGYSVSREKKESFPLTVTSAQKNPTAFYLCASSLGQNTEAFFGQGTRLTVV.

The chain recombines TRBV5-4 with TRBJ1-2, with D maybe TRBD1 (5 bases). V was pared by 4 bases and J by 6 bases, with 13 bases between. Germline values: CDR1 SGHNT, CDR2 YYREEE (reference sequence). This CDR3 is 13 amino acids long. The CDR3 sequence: CASSPGQGHGYTF. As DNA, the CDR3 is TGTGCCAGCAGCCCTGGTCAGGGTCATGGCTACACCTTC.

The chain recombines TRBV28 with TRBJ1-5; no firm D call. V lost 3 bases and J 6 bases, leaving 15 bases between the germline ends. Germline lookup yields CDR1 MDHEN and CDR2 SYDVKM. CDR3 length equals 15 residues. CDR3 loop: CASSFLTSAGQPQHF. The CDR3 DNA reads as TGTGCCAGCAGTTTCTTGACCTCCGCGGGTCAGCCCCAGCATTTT.

The DNA for the CDR3 is TGCGCCAGCAGCTCTCTCCGGGACAGGGGGATGAATGAGCAGTTCTTC. It translates to CASSSLRDRGMNEQFF. V usage is TRBV5-1 and J usage is TRBJ2-1; 11 bases line up with TRBD1. CDR1 and CDR2 from the germline V gene are SGHRS and YFSETQ. V dropped 3 bases and J dropped 7; count of bases not matched to a gene: 9. This CDR3 is built from 16 residues.

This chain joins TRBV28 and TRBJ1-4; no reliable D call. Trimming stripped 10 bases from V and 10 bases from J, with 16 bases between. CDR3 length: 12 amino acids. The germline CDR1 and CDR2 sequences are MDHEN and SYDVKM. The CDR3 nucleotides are TGTGCCACCCTGGTGAGGCGGGGAAAACTGTTTTTT. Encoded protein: CATLVRRGKLFF.

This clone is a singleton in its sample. CDR3 amino acids: CASSLGGADQETQYF. The CDR3 bases are TGTGCCAGCAGCTTGGGCGGGGCCGATCAAGAGACCCAGTACTTC. The gene calls are TRBV5-4 and TRBJ2-5; maybe TRBD2 (6 bases). Germline CDR1 SGHNT, CDR2 YYREEE (reference sequence). The CDR3 is made up of 15 amino acids. V lost 0 bases and J 2 bases, leaving 11 bases between the germline ends.

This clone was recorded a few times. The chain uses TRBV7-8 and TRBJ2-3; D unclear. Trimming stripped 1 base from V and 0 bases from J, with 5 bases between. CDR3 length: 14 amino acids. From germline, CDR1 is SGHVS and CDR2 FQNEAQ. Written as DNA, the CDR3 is TGTGCCAGCAGCTTAGTGAGTAGCACAGATACGCAGTATTTT. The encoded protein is CASSLVSSTDTQYF.

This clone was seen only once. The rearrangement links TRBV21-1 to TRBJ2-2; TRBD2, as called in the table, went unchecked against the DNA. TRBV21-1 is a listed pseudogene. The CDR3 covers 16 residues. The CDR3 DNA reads TGTGCCACCCTGGGACTAGCGGGCCTAAACACCGGGGAGCTGTTTTTT. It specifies CATLGLAGLNTGELFF.

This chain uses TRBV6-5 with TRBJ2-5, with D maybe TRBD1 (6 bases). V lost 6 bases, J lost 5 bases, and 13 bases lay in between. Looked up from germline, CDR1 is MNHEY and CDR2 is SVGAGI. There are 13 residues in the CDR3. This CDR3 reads CASRLDREETQYF. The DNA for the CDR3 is TGTGCCAGCAGGCTGGACAGAGAGGAGACCCAGTACTTC.

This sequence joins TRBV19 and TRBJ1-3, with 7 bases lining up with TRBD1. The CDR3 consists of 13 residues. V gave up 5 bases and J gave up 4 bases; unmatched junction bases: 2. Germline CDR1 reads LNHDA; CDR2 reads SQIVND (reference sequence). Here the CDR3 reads CASSEQGGNTIYF. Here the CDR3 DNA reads TGTGCCAGTAGTGAACAGGGGGGAAACACCATATATTTT.

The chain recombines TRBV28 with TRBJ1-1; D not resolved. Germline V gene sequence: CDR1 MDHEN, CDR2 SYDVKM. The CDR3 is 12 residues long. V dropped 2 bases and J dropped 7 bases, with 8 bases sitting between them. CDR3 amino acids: CASSLGDGEAFF. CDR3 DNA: TGTGCCAGCAGTTTAGGAGACGGTGAAGCTTTCTTT.

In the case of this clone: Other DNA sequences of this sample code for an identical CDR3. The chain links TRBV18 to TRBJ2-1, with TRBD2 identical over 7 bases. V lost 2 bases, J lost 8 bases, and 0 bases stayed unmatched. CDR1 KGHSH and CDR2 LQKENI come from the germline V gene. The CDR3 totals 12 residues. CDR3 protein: CASSPGGDEQFF. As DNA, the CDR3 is TGTGCCAGCTCACCAGGGGGGGATGAGCAGTTCTTC. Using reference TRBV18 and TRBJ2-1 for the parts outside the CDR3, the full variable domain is NAGVMQNPRHLVRRRGQEARLRCSPMKGHSHVYWYRQLPEEGLKFMVYLQKENIIDESGMPKERFSAEFPKEGPSILRIQQVVRGDSAAYFCASSPGGDEQFFGPGTRLTVL.

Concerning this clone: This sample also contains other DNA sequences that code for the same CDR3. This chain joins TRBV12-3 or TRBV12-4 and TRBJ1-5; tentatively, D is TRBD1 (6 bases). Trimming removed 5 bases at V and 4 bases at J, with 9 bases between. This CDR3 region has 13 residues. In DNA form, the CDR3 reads TGTGCCAGCAGTCTTACAGGGAATCAGCCCCAGCATTTT. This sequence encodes CASSLTGNQPQHF.

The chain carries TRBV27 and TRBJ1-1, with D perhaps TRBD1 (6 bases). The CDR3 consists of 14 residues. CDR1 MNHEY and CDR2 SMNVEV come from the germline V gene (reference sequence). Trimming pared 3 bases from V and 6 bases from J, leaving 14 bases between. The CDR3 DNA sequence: TGTGCCAGCAGTTTTTCGGGGGGCGGGGCTGAAGCTTTCTTT. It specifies CASSFSGGGAEAFF.

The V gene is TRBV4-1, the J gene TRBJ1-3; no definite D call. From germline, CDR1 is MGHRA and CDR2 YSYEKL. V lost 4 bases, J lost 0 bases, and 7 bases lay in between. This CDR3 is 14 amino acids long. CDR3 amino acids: CASSLQSSGNTIYF. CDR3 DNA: TGCGCCAGCAGCCTACAGTCCTCTGGAAACACCATATATTTT.

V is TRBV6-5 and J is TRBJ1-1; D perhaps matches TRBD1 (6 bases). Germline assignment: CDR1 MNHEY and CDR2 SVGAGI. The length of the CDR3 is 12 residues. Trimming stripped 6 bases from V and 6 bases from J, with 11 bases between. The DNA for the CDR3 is TGTGCCAGCAGCCGTGGACAGCCTGAAGCTTTCTTT. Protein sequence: CASSRGQPEAFF.

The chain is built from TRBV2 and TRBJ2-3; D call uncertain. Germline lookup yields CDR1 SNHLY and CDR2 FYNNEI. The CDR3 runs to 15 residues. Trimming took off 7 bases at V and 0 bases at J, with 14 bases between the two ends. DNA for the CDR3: TGTGCCAGCAACGGTATAGGAGCTAGCACAGATACGCAGTATTTT. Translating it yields CASNGIGASTDTQYF. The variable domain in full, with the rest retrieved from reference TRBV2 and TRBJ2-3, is EPEVTQTPSHQVTQMGQEVILRCVPISNHLYFYWYRQILGQKVEFLVSFYNNEISEKSEIFDDQFSVERPDGSNFTLKIRSTKLEDSAMYFCASNGIGASTDTQYFGPGTRLTVL.

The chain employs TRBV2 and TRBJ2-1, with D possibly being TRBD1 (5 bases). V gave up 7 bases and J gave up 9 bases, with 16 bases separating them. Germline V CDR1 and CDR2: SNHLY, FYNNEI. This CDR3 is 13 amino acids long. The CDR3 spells CASMRTRQGEQFF. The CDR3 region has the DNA TGTGCCAGCATGAGGACAAGGCAAGGTGAGCAGTTCTTC.

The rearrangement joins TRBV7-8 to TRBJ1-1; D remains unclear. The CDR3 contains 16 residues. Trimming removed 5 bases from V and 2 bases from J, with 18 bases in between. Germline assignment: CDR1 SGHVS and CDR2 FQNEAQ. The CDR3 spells CASSVESTLSNTEAFF. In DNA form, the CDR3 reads TGTGCCAGCAGCGTAGAGTCGACACTTTCCAACACTGAAGCTTTCTTT.

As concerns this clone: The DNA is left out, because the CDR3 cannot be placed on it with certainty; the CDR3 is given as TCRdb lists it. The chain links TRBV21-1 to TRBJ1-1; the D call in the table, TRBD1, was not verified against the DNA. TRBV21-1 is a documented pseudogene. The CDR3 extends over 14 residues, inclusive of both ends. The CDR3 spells CASSKVGTGTEAFF.

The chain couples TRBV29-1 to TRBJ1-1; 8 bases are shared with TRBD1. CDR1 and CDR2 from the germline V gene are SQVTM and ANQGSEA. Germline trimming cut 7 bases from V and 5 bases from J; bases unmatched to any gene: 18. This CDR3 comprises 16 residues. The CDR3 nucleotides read TGCAGCGCCACTGAGGGGGGGACAGGAGAGGCGACTGAAGCTTTCTTT. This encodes CSATEGGTGEATEAFF.